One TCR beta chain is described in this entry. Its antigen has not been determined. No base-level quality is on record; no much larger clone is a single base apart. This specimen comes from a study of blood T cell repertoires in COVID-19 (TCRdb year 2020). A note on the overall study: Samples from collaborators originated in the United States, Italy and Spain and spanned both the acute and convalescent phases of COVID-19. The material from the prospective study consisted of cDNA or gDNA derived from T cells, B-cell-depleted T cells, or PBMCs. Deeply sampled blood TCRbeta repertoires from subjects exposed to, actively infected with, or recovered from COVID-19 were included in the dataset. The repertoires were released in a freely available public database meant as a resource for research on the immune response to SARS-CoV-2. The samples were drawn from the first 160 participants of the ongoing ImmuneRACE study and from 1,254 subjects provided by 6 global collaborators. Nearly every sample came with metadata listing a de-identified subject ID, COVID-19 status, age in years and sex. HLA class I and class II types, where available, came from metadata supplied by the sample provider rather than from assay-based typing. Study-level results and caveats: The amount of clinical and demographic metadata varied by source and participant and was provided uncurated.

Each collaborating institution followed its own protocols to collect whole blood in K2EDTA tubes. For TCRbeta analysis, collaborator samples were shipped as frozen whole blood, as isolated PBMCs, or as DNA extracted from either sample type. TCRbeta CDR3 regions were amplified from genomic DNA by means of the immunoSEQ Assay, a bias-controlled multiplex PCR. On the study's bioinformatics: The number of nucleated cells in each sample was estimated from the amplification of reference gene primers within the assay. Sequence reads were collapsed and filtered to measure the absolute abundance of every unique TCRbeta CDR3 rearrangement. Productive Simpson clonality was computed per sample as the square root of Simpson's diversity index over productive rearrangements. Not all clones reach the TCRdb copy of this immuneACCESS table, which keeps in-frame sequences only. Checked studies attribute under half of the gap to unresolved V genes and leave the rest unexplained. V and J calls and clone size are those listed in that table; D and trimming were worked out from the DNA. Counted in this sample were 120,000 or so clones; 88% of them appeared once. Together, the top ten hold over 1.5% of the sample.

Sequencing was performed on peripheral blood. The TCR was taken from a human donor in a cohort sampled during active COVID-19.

The CDR3 has the sequence CASSLFRQGPAYEQYF. The sequenced DNA: TGTGCCAGCAGTTTATTCAGGCAGGGCCCAGCCTACGAGCAGTACTTC. The V and J genes are TRBV27 and TRBJ2-7; the D region possibly corresponds to TRBD1 (5 bases align). The CDR3 runs 16 residues from the cysteine to the phenylalanine. Here the CDR3 DNA is all that survives: 48 bases in frame from base 1. CDR1 and CDR2, per the germline V gene (reference sequence), are MNHEY and SMNVEV. Trimming costs V 1 base and J 2 bases, and their ends lie 15 bases apart.